Below, one TCR beta chain is given with its context. No antigen is known for it. This record comes from a study of cytomegalovirus exposure and HLA in healthy donors. J was trimmed by 1 base and V by 0 bases; bases with no gene match: 7. The CDR3 contains 17 residues. The germline gives CDR1 LGHNA, CDR2 YSLEER. Study findings and constraints: Three CMV-associated chains proved CMV antigen-specific in vitro. V- and J-gene trimming in TCR beta was tied to a missense DCLRE1C variant by an analysis performed later. Most of the CMV-associated TCR beta chains (in a later analysis) appeared to be HLA-restricted. Earlier analysis yielded a pattern in which most TCR beta V segments were productive about 87% or about 30% of the time.

Primers: 60 Vbeta forward and 13 Jbeta reverse. Data came from immunoSEQ multiplex PCR; TCRdb stores just in-frame clones and leaves some out. The sample carries more than 40,000 clones, 51% recorded once. Material for sequencing was PBMCs. This TCR came from a man aged 55 to 70 in good health and CMV-seronegative. This rearrangement joins TRBV4-3 to TRBJ1-2; 8 bases are shared with TRBD1. CDR3 region: CASSQDYRGGSNYGYTF. The CDR3 nucleotides are TGCGCCAGCAGCCAAGACTACAGGGGGGGGAGTAACTATGGCTACACCTTC.